These T cell receptor beta chains were read from a single sample in a study of shared clonotypes between healthy human individuals. The method was immunoSEQ multiplex PCR; TCRdb's version includes in-frame clones alone and lacks a portion of them. The sample has approximately 1,500,000 clones; around 97% are singletons. Sequencing was done on a sample of naive CD4+ T cells sorted from blood. The receptors shown here come from a man aged 25 to 40 in good health. Each CDR3 is given with its conserved first and last residue. The D gene is left open where the match is weak. Where a row states a size, it is once, few, many or the class of an expanded clone; other rows omit it.

clone size	J gene	V gene	CDR3 length	D gene	CDR3 DNA	CDR3 protein
once	TRBJ2-7	TRBV29-1	11	TRBD1	TGCAGCGTTCGGACAGGGGACGAGCAGTACTTC	CSVRTGDEQYF
-	TRBJ1-2	TRBV7-9	15	-	TGTGCCAGCAGCTTAAAGGGGGGTGGGGTCTATGGCTACACCTTC	CASSLKGGGVYGYTF
once	TRBJ1-2	TRBV10-1	12	-	TGCGCCAGCAGTTCTTCCGGGACAGGCTACACCTTC	CASSSSGTGYTF
-	TRBJ1-5	TRBV7-2	12	-	TGTGCCAGCAGCTTAGGGGATCAGCCCCAGCATTTT	CASSLGDQPQHF
-	TRBJ1-2	TRBV9	17	-	TGTGCCAGCAGCGCGAGAGAGAGGTTGCAGGGCAGGGATGGCTACACCTTC	CASSARERLQGRDGYTF
-	TRBJ1-3	TRBV7-7	14	-	TGTGCCAGCAGCTTAGGTTTGCCTGGAAACACCATATATTTT	CASSLGLPGNTIYF
-	TRBJ1-1	TRBV28	11	-	TGTGCCAGCAGTTACCTGGCCGGGGCTTTCTTT	CASSYLAGAFF
once	TRBJ2-3	TRBV4-3	15	TRBD2	TGCGCCAGCAGCCAAGATCGACTAGCAGCAGATACGCAGTATTTT	CASSQDRLAADTQYF
-	TRBJ2-3	TRBV28	13	-	TGTGCCAGCAGTTTAGGCATCACAGATACGCAGTATTTT	CASSLGITDTQYF
-	TRBJ2-2	TRBV5-5	16	-	TGTGCCAGCAGCCCCACTAGACCGGCGAACACCGGGGAGCTGTTTTTT	CASSPTRPANTGELFF
once	TRBJ1-2	TRBV7-5	15	-	TGTGTCAGAAGTTCCCCGACAGGCTATTCCTATGGCTACACCTTC	CVRSSPTGYSYGYTF
once	TRBJ2-3	TRBV25-1	13	-	TGTGCCAGCTCAGACCCCGGGCCAGATACGCAGTATTTT	CASSDPGPDTQYF
-	TRBJ2-2	TRBV6-5	13	-	TGTGCCAGCAGTCTTGGGGGGACCGGGGAGCTGTTTTTT	CASSLGGTGELFF
-	TRBJ2-5	TRBV19	16	-	TGTGCCAGTAGTCTATCGGTTCTAGTGGGAGAAGAGACCCAGTACTTC	CASSLSVLVGEETQYF
-	TRBJ2-3	TRBV10-3	13	-	TGTGCCATCACGGGACGGATCGCTGATACGCAGTATTTT	CAITGRIADTQYF
once	TRBJ2-7	TRBV15	17	-	TGTGCCACCAGCAGAGGTACCGGGACAAGGGATTCCTACGAGCAGTACTTC	CATSRGTGTRDSYEQYF
-	TRBJ2-6	TRBV9	19	-	TGTGCCAGCAGCGTAGCTAGCGGACAGAGGTCCTCTGGGGCCAACGTCCTGACTTTC	CASSVASGQRSSGANVLTF
-	TRBJ1-2	TRBV7-2	14	TRBD1	TGTGCCAGCAGCGCGGACAGGGCTAACTATGGCTACACCTTC	CASSADRANYGYTF
-	TRBJ2-1	TRBV6-1	14	-	TGTGCCAGCAGACCTGCGGACGTGTACAATGAGCAGTTCTTC	CASRPADVYNEQFF
-	TRBJ2-2	TRBV5-6	17	-	TGTGCCAGCAGCCCACGTGTATCGGGGCTGAGCACCGGGGAGCTGTTTTTT	CASSPRVSGLSTGELFF
-	TRBJ2-2	TRBV14	12	-	TGTGCCAGCAGCCAAGGCACCGGGGAGCTGTTTTTT	CASSQGTGELFF
-	TRBJ2-3	TRBV5-1	16	TRBD2	TGCGCCAGCAGCTTACTTCTAGCGGCAAAGGTAGATACGCAGTATTTT	CASSLLLAAKVDTQYF
-	TRBJ1-4	TRBV10-2	13	-	TGCGCCAGCAGTTGGGTTTTAAATGAAAAACTGTTTTTT	CASSWVLNEKLFF